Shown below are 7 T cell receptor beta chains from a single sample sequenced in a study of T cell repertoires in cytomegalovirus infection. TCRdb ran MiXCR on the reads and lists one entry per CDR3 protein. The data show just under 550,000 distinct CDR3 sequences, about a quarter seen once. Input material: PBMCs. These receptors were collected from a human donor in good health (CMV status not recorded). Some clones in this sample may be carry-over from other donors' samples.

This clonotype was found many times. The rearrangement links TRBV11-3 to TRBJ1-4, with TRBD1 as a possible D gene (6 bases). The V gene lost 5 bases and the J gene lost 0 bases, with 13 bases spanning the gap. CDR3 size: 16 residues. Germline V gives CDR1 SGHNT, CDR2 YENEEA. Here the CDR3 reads CASSTRQDATNEKLFF. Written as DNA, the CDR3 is TGTGCCAGCAGCACCCGACAGGATGCAACTAATGAAAAACTGTTTTTT.

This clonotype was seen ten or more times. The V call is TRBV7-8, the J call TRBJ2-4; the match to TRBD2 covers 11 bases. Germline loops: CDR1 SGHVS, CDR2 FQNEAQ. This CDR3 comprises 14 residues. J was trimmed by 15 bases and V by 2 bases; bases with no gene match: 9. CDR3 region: CASSLSRTSGWPYF. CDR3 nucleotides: TGTGCCAGCAGCTTATCACGGACTAGCGGGTGGCCGTACTTC.

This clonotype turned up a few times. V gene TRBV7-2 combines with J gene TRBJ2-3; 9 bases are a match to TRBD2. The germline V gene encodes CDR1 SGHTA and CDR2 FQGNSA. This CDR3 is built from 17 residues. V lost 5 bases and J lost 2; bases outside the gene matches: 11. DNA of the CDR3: TGTGCCAGCAGCCCTTATGGCGGGAGGGAAGTCACAGATACGCAGTATTTT. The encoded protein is CASSPYGGREVTDTQYF.

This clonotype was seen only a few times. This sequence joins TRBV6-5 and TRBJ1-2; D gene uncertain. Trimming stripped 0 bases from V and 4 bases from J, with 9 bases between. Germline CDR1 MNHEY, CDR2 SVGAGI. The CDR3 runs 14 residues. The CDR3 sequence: CASSYSVAAYGYTF. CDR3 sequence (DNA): TGTGCCAGCAGTTACTCGGTGGCAGCCTATGGCTACACCTTC.

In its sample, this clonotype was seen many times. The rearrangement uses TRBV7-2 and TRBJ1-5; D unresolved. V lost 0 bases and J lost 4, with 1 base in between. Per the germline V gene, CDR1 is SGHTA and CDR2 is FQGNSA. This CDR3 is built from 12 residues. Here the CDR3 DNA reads TGTGCCAGCAGCTTAGCGAATCAGCCCCAGCATTTT. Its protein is CASSLANQPQHF.

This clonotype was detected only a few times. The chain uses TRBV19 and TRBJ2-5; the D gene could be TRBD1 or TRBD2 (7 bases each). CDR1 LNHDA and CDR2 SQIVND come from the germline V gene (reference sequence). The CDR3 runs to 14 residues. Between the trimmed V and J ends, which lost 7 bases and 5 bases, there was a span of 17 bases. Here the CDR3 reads CASNEGGGAETQYF. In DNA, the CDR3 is TGTGCCAGTAATGAGGGAGGGGGCGCGGAGACCCAGTACTTC.

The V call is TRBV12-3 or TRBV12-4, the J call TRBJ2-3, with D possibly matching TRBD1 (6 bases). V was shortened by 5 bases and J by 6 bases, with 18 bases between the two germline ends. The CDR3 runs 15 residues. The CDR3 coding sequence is TGTGCCAGCAGTCCAAGGGGGAGTTCTAGCGATACGCAGTATTTT. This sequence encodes CASSPRGSSSDTQYF.